The entry below describes one TCR beta chain. The source of the sample is a study of blood T cell repertoires in COVID-19. This CDR3 comprises 15 residues. V was cut by 5 bases and J by 4 bases, with 17 bases left in between. Germline V gene sequence: CDR1 LNHDA, CDR2 SQIVND (reference sequence). Original methodology: By means of reference gene primer amplification, nucleated cell counts were estimated. The assay was immunoSEQ multiplex PCR, and TCRdb's table has in-frame clones only and misses some. V and J calls and clone size are those listed in that table; D and trimming were worked out from the DNA. Counted here are around 620,000 clones, around 89% occurring once; the ten biggest clones make up roughly 0.26%.

The source material was peripheral blood. This sequence was found in a young woman with acute or convalescent COVID-19. The chain recombines TRBV19 with TRBJ1-2; D possibly corresponds to TRBD1 (6 bases). The CDR3 sequence: CASSARTARIYGYTF. CDR3 sequence (DNA): TGTGCCAGTAGTGCCAGGACAGCTCGGATCTATGGCTACACCTTC.